The 5 T cell receptor beta chains listed next were all sequenced from one sample in a study of CD8+CD57+ T cells in acquired aplastic anemia. According to the study, genomic DNA was the template for TCR beta VDJ and CDR3 profiling. TCRdb re-called the reads through MiXCR, storing one row per CDR3 protein. The sample holds 450,000 to 600,000 distinct CDR3 sequences, under 40% seen once. Sequenced patients had shown CD8+CD57+ cell expansion by flow cytometry. The sample taken for sequencing was sorted CD4+, CD8+, or CD8+CD57+ T cells (not recorded which) from PBMCs. The receptors derive from a human donor with aplastic anemia.

The rearrangement joins TRBV15 to TRBJ1-2; 8 bases align to TRBD1. This CDR3 comprises 16 residues. The germline gives CDR1 LNHNV, CDR2 YYDKDF (reference sequence). V dropped 0 bases and J dropped 2; count of bases not matched to a gene: 5. CDR3 nucleotide sequence: TGTGCCACCAGCAGAGATGCGACAGGGGCCAACTATGGCTACACCTTC. This sequence encodes CATSRDATGANYGYTF. The variable domain in full, with the rest retrieved from reference TRBV15 and TRBJ1-2, is DAMVIQNPRYQVTQFGKPVTLSCSQTLNHNVMYWYQQKSSQAPKLLFHYYDKDFNNEADTPDNFQSRRPNTSFCFLDIRSPGLGDTAMYLCATSRDATGANYGYTFGSGTRLTVV.

The chain has TRBV15 and TRBJ1-2, with a weak D call TRBD1 (5 bases). The CDR3 runs 14 residues. Trimming removed 3 bases at V and 4 bases at J, with 12 bases between. Germline V gene lookup returns CDR1 LNHNV and CDR2 YYDKDF (reference sequence). The CDR3 sequence is CATSSAGFSYGYTF. Here the CDR3 DNA reads TGTGCCACCAGCAGTGCAGGGTTTAGCTATGGCTACACCTTC.

As DNA, the CDR3 is TGCAGTGTTTCCGGTCTGCAAGAGACCCAGTACTTC. It yields the protein CSVSGLQETQYF. The chain couples TRBV20-1 to TRBJ2-5; D not resolved. CDR3 size: 12 residues. The V gene lost 7 bases and the J gene lost 2 bases, with 11 bases spanning the gap. In germline, CDR1 is DFQATT, CDR2 SNEGSKA (reference sequence).

The V call is TRBV2, the J call TRBJ1-1; 8 nucleotides align to TRBD1. J was trimmed by 4 bases and V by 6 bases; bases with no gene match: 10. Germline V lookup: CDR1 SNHLY, CDR2 FYNNEI. The CDR3 runs 15 residues. CDR3 protein: CASRAGGGWSTEAFF. The CDR3 coding sequence is TGTGCCAGCAGGGCAGGGGGCGGGTGGAGCACTGAAGCTTTCTTT.

This clonotype was recorded at least ten times. CDR3 nucleotides: TGTGCCAGCAAGACCGTTGGAGGGGTCGAGCAGTACTTC. Protein sequence: CASKTVGGVEQYF. This chain joins TRBV12-3 or TRBV12-4 and TRBJ2-7; possible D gene TRBD2, 6 bases. V lost 7 bases, J lost 6 bases, and 16 bases lay in between. There are 13 residues in the CDR3.